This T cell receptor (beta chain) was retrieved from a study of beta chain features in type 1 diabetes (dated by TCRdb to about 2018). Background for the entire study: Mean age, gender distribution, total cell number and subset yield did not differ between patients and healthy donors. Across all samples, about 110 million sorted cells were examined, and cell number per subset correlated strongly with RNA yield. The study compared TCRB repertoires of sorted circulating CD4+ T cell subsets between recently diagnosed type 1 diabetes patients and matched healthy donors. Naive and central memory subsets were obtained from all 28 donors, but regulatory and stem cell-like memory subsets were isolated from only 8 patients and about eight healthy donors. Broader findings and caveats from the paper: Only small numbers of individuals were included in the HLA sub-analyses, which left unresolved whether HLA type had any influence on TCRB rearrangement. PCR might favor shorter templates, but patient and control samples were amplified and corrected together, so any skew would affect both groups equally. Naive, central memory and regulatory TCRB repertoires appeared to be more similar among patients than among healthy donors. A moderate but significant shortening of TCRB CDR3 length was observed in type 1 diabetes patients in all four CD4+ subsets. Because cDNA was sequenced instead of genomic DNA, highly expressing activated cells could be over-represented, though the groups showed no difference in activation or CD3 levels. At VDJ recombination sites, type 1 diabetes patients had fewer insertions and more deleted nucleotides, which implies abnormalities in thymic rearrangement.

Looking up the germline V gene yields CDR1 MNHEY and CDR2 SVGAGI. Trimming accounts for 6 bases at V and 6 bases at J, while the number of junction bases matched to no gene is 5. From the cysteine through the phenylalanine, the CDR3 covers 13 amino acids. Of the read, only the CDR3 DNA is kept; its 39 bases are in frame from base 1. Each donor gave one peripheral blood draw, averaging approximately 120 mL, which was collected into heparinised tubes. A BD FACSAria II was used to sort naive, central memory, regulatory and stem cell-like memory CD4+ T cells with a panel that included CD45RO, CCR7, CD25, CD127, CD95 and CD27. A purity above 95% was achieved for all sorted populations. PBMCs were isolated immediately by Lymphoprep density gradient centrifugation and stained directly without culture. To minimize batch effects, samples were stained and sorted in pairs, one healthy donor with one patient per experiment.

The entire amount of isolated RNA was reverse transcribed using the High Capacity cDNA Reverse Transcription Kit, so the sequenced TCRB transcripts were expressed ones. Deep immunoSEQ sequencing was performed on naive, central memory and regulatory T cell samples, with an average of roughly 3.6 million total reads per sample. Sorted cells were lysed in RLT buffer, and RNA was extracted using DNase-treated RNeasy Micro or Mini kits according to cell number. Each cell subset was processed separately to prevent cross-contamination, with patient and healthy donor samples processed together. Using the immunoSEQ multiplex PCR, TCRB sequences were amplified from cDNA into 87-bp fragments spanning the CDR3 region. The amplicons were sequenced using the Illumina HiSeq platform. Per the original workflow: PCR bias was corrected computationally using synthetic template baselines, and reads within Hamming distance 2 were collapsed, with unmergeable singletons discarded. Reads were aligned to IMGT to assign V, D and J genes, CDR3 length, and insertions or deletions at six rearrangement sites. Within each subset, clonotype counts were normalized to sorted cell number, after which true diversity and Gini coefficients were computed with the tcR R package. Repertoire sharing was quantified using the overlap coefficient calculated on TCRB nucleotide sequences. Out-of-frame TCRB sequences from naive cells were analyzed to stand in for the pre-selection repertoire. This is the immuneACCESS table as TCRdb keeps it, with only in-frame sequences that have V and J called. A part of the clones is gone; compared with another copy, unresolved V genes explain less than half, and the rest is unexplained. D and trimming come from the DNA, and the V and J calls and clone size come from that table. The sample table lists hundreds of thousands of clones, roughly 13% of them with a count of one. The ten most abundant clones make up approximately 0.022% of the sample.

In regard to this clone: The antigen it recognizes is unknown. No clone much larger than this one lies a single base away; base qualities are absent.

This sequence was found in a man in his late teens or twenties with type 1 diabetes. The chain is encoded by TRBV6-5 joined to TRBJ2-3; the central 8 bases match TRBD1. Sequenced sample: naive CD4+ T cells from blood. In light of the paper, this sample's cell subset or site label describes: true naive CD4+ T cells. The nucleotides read TGTGCCAGCAGAGCGACAGGGGCGGATACGCAGTATTTT. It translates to CASRATGADTQYF.